The 20 T cell receptor beta chains reported below all come from one sample, sequenced in a study of neurological immune-mediated disorders. TCRdb fed the 5' RACE reads into MiXCR, producing one record per CDR3 protein. The table lists 40,000 to 55,000 distinct CDR3 sequences, under 3.5% of them singletons. The sequencing sample was made of PBMCs. These receptors came from a woman between 45 and 60 years old with multiple sclerosis.

This clonotype was recorded at least ten times. V gene TRBV20-1 combines with J gene TRBJ1-1, with D possibly TRBD1 on 5 matching bases. The CDR3 totals 17 residues. V lost 0 bases to trimming and J lost 0 bases, with 17 bases between them. Germline CDR1 is DFQATT and CDR2 is SNEGSKA (reference sequence). The CDR3 loop reads CSARDTFTGTMNTEAFF. CDR3 in DNA: TGCAGTGCTAGAGATACTTTTACCGGGACTATGAACACTGAAGCTTTCTTT.

This clonotype appeared many times. The chain recombines TRBV7-2 with TRBJ2-7; 14 positions agree with TRBD2. CDR1 is SGHTA, CDR2 FQGNSA, per germline. Trimming cost V 5 bases and J 2 bases; bases outside gene matches: 5. This CDR3 contains 16 residues. The CDR3 DNA reads as TGTGCCAGCAGCGCGACTAGCGGGAGGGGGGCCTACGAGCAGTACTTC. Amino acids: CASSATSGRGAYEQYF.

This clonotype was recorded many times. The chain recombines TRBV6-1 with TRBJ2-1; 8 bases map to TRBD2. The CDR3 loop spans 14 amino acids. Trimming took 4 bases from V and 10 from J; bases not matched to a gene: 9. CDR1 MNHNS and CDR2 SASEGT come from the germline V gene. The DNA of the CDR3 is TGTGCCAGCAGTGTGCAGCGGGAGAGGGGGGAGCAGTTCTTC. Translation: CASSVQRERGEQFF.

This clonotype was seen at least ten times. The chain recombines TRBV7-2 with TRBJ2-7; 8 positions match TRBD1. CDR3 length equals 17 residues. Germline assignment: CDR1 SGHTA and CDR2 FQGNSA. With V trimmed by 0 bases and J by 0 bases, 7 bases remained unmatched. The CDR3 coding sequence is TGTGCCAGCAGCTTAGCTCCCGGGACAGGCGTCTCCTACGAGCAGTACTTC. It encodes CASSLAPGTGVSYEQYF.

This clonotype has at least ten counts. This chain links TRBV5-1 with TRBJ2-7; no definite D call. Germline V gene lookup returns CDR1 SGHRS and CDR2 YFSETQ. The CDR3 spans 12 residues. Trimming shortened V by 3 bases and J by 5 bases, and 9 bases separated the two germline ends. CDR3 DNA: TGCGCCAGCAGCTCCGACAAGGACGAGCAGTACTTC. Its translation is CASSSDKDEQYF.

Ten or more counts support this clonotype. The J gene is TRBJ2-1, the V gene TRBV20-1, with a tentative D call TRBD2 (5 bases). V was shortened by 1 base and J by 7 bases, with 14 bases between the two germline ends. The CDR3 is made up of 14 amino acids. The V gene's germline CDR1 is DFQATT and CDR2 SNEGSKA (reference sequence). The CDR3 loop reads CSARVPGSGNEQFF. The DNA for the CDR3 is TGCAGTGCTAGAGTCCCGGGGAGTGGGAATGAGCAGTTCTTC.

This clonotype was detected a few times. Because the CDR3 is missing its conserved closing phenylalanine or tryptophan, this is likely a read error. The gene calls are TRBV5-1 and TRBJ1-1; possible D gene TRBD1, 6 bases. The V end lost 6 bases, the J end lost 4 bases, and 16 bases lay between the germline ends. This CDR3 spans 14 amino acids. Per the germline V gene, CDR1 is SGHRS and CDR2 is YFSETQ. The CDR3 region is CASTDYTGFTEAFN. In DNA form, the CDR3 reads TGCGCCAGCACCGACTACACAGGGTTCACTGAAGCTTTCAAT.

This clonotype was detected ten times or more. V and J are TRBV5-1 and TRBJ2-5; TRBD1 is a possible D gene (6 bases). Germline values: CDR1 SGHRS, CDR2 YFSETQ. CDR3 length equals 15 residues. The V and J ends lost 2 bases and 4 bases respectively, with 15 bases between them. The CDR3 coding sequence is TGCGCCAGCAGCTTTGTATGGGGGCAGGGAGAGACCCAGTACTTC. Protein product: CASSFVWGQGETQYF.

This clonotype was counted ten times or more. V gene TRBV29-1 combines with J gene TRBJ2-5; TRBD2 might be the D (6 bases). The CDR3 runs to 16 residues. V lost 2 bases and J lost 4, with 20 bases in between. Germline V gives CDR1 SQVTM, CDR2 ANQGSEA. CDR3 residues: CSVELFGREWGETQYF. Here the CDR3 DNA reads TGCAGCGTTGAACTTTTCGGGCGGGAATGGGGAGAGACCCAGTACTTC.

At least ten counts were recorded for this clonotype. The chain employs TRBV7-9 and TRBJ1-1; 8 bases line up with TRBD1. The CDR3 has 15 amino acids. CDR1 and CDR2 (germline): SEHNR, FQNEAQ (reference sequence). Trimming at V came to 4 bases and at J to 1 base, leaving 5 bases not matched to a gene. CDR3 amino acids: CASSSLRGRNTEAFF. The CDR3 bases are TGTGCCAGCAGCTCACTCAGGGGGCGGAACACTGAAGCTTTCTTT. Combining the CDR3 with reference TRBV7-9 and TRBJ1-1 gives the whole variable domain DTGVSQNPRHKITKRGQNVTFRCDPISEHNRLYWYRQTLGQGPEFLTYFQNEAQLEKSRLLSDRFSAERPKGSFSTLEIQRTEQGDSAMYLCASSSLRGRNTEAFFGQGTRLTVV.

This clonotype was counted ten times or more. The rearrangement uses TRBV7-9 and TRBJ2-2, with 9 bases identical to TRBD2. CDR1 is SEHNR and CDR2 is FQNEAQ in the germline V gene (reference sequence). The CDR3 extends over 18 amino acids. J was trimmed by 6 bases and V by 8 bases; bases with no gene match: 19. DNA for the CDR3: TGTGCCAGCCCGAAGACGGGTCGGCGCGGGAGGGAACCCGGGGAGCTGTTTTTT. As protein: CASPKTGRRGREPGELFF.

This clonotype was seen repeatedly, ten times or more. The chain recombines TRBV3-1 with TRBJ2-1; TRBD1 is a possible D gene (6 bases). CDR1 is LGHDT and CDR2 is YNNKEL in the germline V gene (reference sequence). V lost 0 bases and J 2 bases, leaving 11 bases between the germline ends. This CDR3 has 16 residues. The CDR3 reads CASSQENRVTYNEQFF. The CDR3 DNA is TGTGCCAGCAGCCAAGAGAACAGGGTTACCTACAATGAGCAGTTCTTC.

This clonotype was observed at least ten times. The genes are TRBV10-3 and TRBJ1-5; D remains ambiguous. The CDR3 totals 15 residues. In germline, CDR1 is ENHRY, CDR2 SYGVKD. Trimming stripped 11 bases from V and 0 bases from J, with 17 bases between. CDR3 bases: TGTGCCTCCGGAGAAAGGGTTTATAGCAATCAGCCCCAGCATTTT. It translates to CASGERVYSNQPQHF.

This clonotype appeared many times. The V gene is TRBV20-1, the J gene TRBJ2-3; D not resolved. Germline CDR1 reads DFQATT; CDR2 reads SNEGSKA (reference sequence). Trimming took off 0 bases at V and 0 bases at J, with 7 bases between the two ends. This CDR3 comprises 14 residues. CDR3 amino acids: CSAREDPSTDTQYF. In nucleotides, the CDR3 is TGCAGTGCTAGAGAAGATCCTAGCACAGATACGCAGTATTTT.

In this sample, this clonotype turned up many times. The J gene is TRBJ2-5, the V gene TRBV5-1, with D possibly called TRBD1 or TRBD2 (5 bases each). This CDR3 contains 16 residues. Trimming left V 0 bases short and J 2 bases short, with 14 bases between. Germline CDR1 and CDR2: SGHRS and YFSETQ. CDR3 sequence: CASSLDNGAIQETQYF. DNA for the CDR3: TGCGCCAGCAGCTTGGATAACGGGGCGATTCAAGAGACCCAGTACTTC.

This clonotype was seen many times. This sequence joins TRBV7-2 and TRBJ2-1; D not resolved. Trimming took 5 bases from V and 10 from J, leaving 12 bases between them. This CDR3 spans 12 amino acids. In germline, CDR1 is SGHTA, CDR2 FQGNSA. The CDR3 is CASSPTHGEQFF. The CDR3 coding sequence is TGTGCCAGCAGCCCGACCCATGGGGAGCAGTTCTTC.

At least ten counts were recorded for this clonotype. V gene TRBV28 combines with J gene TRBJ2-1; 8 bases align to TRBD2. Germline V gene sequence: CDR1 MDHEN, CDR2 SYDVKM. V lost 2 bases, J lost 7 bases, and 10 bases stayed unmatched. CDR3 length: 16 amino acids. The CDR3 DNA follows: TGTGCCAGCAGTTTAGGACCCGGGACTAGTAAAAATGAGCAGTTCTTC. Protein: CASSLGPGTSKNEQFF.

This clonotype has at least ten counts. The rearrangement links TRBV7-6 to TRBJ2-5, with 13 bases matching TRBD2. The V and J ends lost 2 bases and 5 bases, in that order; junction bases with no gene match: 5. The CDR3 is 16 amino acids. CDR1 is SGHVS and CDR2 is FNYEAQ in the germline V gene. CDR3 in amino acids: CASSLSGLAGLETQYF. The CDR3 nucleotides are TGTGCCAGCAGCTTATCGGGACTAGCGGGGTTGGAGACCCAGTACTTC.

This clonotype appeared many times. V gene TRBV15 combines with J gene TRBJ2-3, with a tentative D call TRBD1 (6 bases). Germline CDR1 is LNHNV and CDR2 is YYDKDF (reference sequence). V lost 1 base and J 4 bases, leaving 18 bases between the germline ends. The CDR3 totals 17 residues. The CDR3 coding sequence is TGTGCCACCAGCAGAGCCCCTAGGCAGGGGATCCCAGATACGCAGTATTTT. Encoded protein: CATSRAPRQGIPDTQYF.

This clonotype was recorded many times. The V call is TRBV25-1, the J call TRBJ1-2; tentatively, D is TRBD1 (5 bases). V lost 2 bases and J 5 bases, leaving 12 bases between the germline ends. Germline lookup yields CDR1 MGHDK and CDR2 SYGVNS. The CDR3 totals 14 residues. The CDR3 loop reads CASSEPGTYYGYTF. CDR3 bases: TGTGCCAGCAGTGAACCGGGGACGTATTATGGCTACACCTTC.